This T cell receptor beta chain was sequenced for a study of T cells in localized non-small cell lung cancer. General study results and limits: The study detected a median approximately 55 of the top 100 tumor clones in adjacent lung. Heterogeneity remains possible because sequencing was limited to only one tumor region. Blood T cell density predicted longer survival; adjacent-lung clonality, shorter. Highest T cell clonality was seen in uninvolved adjacent lung, surpassing that measured in tumor.

Sequencing was performed with immunoSEQ multiplex PCR; in TCRdb, only in-frame clones are kept and a portion is missing. Here the sample spans approximately 8,300 clones, under 90% being singletons. About this clone itself: Its antigen remains unknown.

Trimming left V 4 bases short and J 5 bases short, with 14 bases between. The CDR3 consists of 14 residues. CDR1 and CDR2 (germline): MDHEN, SYDVKM. V and J are TRBV28 and TRBJ1-2, with D unresolved. Source: peripheral blood, taken before any cancer treatment. This receptor was obtained from an older female donor with stage II squamous cell lung carcinoma. CDR3 sequence (DNA): TGTGCCAGCAGTTCCCCTCTCAAAGGTTATGGCTACACCTTC. Amino acid sequence: CASSSPLKGYGYTF.